These 28 T cell receptor beta chains share one sample of origin, sequenced in a study of control samples from healthy donors and cancer patients. Sequenced by immunoSEQ multiplex PCR; TCRdb stores in-frame clones only, minus some. The sample includes 230,000 or so clones, 85% to 95% of them seen just once. The specimen was blood. The receptor set was obtained from a man aged 50 to 60 in good health.

This chain links TRBV2 with TRBJ2-5; tentative D call: TRBD2 (7 bases). The V gene's germline CDR1 is SNHLY and CDR2 FYNNEI. V gave up 7 bases and J gave up 3 bases, with 12 bases separating them. The CDR3 covers 13 residues. As DNA, the CDR3 is TGTGCCAGCAATTGGGGGGGCGAAGAGACCCAGTACTTC. It is translated as CASNWGGEETQYF.

The gene calls are TRBV6-6 and TRBJ1-1; D is uncertain. The germline V gene has CDR1 MNHNY and CDR2 SVGAGI (reference sequence). The V end lost 7 bases, the J end lost 1 base, and 13 bases lay between the germline ends. CDR3 length equals 14 residues. CDR3 in DNA: TGTGCCAGCAAACAAATATCGGAGAACACTGAAGCTTTCTTT. Translating gives CASKQISENTEAFF.

This clone has only a few counts. The CDR3 loop is CAWSVPKLHGYTF. CDR3 DNA: TGTGCCTGGAGTGTACCCAAACTCCACGGCTACACCTTC. This sequence joins TRBV30 and TRBJ1-2; the D is unclear. Germline lookup yields CDR1 GTSNPN and CDR2 SVGIG (reference sequence). The V end was cut by 0 bases, the J end by 8 bases, with 13 bases between. This CDR3 comprises 13 residues.

The rearrangement joins TRBV6-5 to TRBJ1-1; maybe TRBD1 (5 bases). The CDR3 consists of 15 residues. V lost 6 bases and J lost 0, with 14 bases in between. From germline, CDR1 is MNHEY and CDR2 SVGAGI. CDR3 sequence reads: CASSPRVFMNTEAFF. The CDR3 DNA is TGTGCCAGCAGCCCCAGGGTTTTCATGAACACTGAAGCTTTCTTT.

V and J are TRBV5-4 and TRBJ1-2; 10 bases map to TRBD1. From germline, CDR1 is SGHNT and CDR2 YYREEE (reference sequence). The CDR3 is made up of 14 amino acids. After removal of 4 bases from V and 7 bases from J, the junction contained 7 bases not matched to a gene. The CDR3 region is CASSPIRDRGGYTF. The CDR3 DNA reads TGTGCCAGCAGCCCTATCCGGGACAGGGGTGGCTACACCTTC.

The chain carries TRBV2 and TRBJ1-1; a possible D gene is TRBD1 (6 bases). Germline V gives CDR1 SNHLY, CDR2 FYNNEI. V lost 6 bases and J 1 base, leaving 9 bases between the germline ends. The CDR3 loop spans 13 amino acids. The CDR3 DNA is TGTGCCAGCAGGGTACAGGGGAACACTGAAGCTTTCTTT. Protein sequence: CASRVQGNTEAFF.

V is TRBV5-5 and J is TRBJ1-2; D may be TRBD1 (5 bases). V lost 0 bases, J lost 4 bases, and 13 bases lay in between. Germline V lookup: CDR1 SGHKS, CDR2 YYEKEE (reference sequence). This CDR3 is 15 amino acids long. This chain's CDR3 is CASSLGGRDFYGYTF. The CDR3 region has the DNA TGTGCCAGCAGCTTGGGGGGCAGGGATTTCTATGGCTACACCTTC.

The chain carries TRBV9 and TRBJ2-7; D may be TRBD1 (6 bases). Per germline, CDR1 SGDLS and CDR2 YYNGEE. The CDR3 contains 15 residues. Between the trimmed V and J ends, which lost 0 bases and 2 bases, there was a span of 12 bases. In DNA form, the CDR3 reads TGTGCCAGCAGCGTAGGGGGGCAGAGTACCTACGAGCAGTACTTC. Amino acid sequence: CASSVGGQSTYEQYF.

The CDR3 bases are TGTGCCAGCAGCCAACCGGGGTTGGGGTCCTACAATGAGCAGTTCTTC. Translation: CASSQPGLGSYNEQFF. The rearrangement links TRBV3-1 (or the pseudogene TRBV3-2) to TRBJ2-1; the D gene is possibly TRBD2 (5 bases). The V end lost 2 bases, the J end lost 1 base, and 12 bases lay between the germline ends. Per germline, CDR1 LGHDT and CDR2 YNNKEL (reference sequence). There are 16 residues in the CDR3.

The rearrangement joins TRBV4-1 to TRBJ2-1, with D perhaps given as TRBD1 or TRBD2 (5 bases each). The CDR3 totals 16 residues. CDR1 is MGHRA, CDR2 YSYEKL, per germline. Deletions cut 2 bases from V and 3 bases from J, with 14 bases between. CDR3 sequence: CASSQSPGRVYNEQFF. The CDR3 coding sequence is TGCGCCAGCAGCCAATCACCGGGACGGGTCTACAATGAGCAGTTCTTC.

The chain has TRBV6-5 and TRBJ2-2; possibly TRBD2 for D (6 bases). The CDR3 is made up of 15 amino acids. CDR1 and CDR2 (germline): MNHEY, SVGAGI. The V end was cut by 7 bases, the J end by 1 base, with 13 bases between. The CDR3 loop reads CASTNVAVNTGELFF. The CDR3 DNA reads as TGTGCCAGCACCAACGTAGCGGTGAACACCGGGGAGCTGTTTTTT.

Remarks on this clone: Additional DNA sequences in this sample encode the identical CDR3. The CDR3 nucleotides are TGTGCCAGCAGCTCCGGGACAGTCTCCTACGAGCAGTACTTC. Translating gives CASSSGTVSYEQYF. V gene TRBV5-4 combines with J gene TRBJ2-7; TRBD1 aligns across 7 bases. Per the germline V gene, CDR1 is SGHNT and CDR2 is YYREEE (reference sequence). V gave up 3 bases and J gave up 0 bases; unmatched junction bases: 3. CDR3 size: 14 residues.

This chain connects TRBV5-1 to TRBJ2-3; D unclear. V lost 2 bases and J 0 bases, leaving 7 bases between the germline ends. The CDR3 spans 14 residues. Germline CDR1 and CDR2: SGHRS and YFSETQ. This CDR3 reads CASSFGGSTDTQYF. CDR3 DNA sequence: TGCGCCAGCAGCTTTGGCGGTAGCACAGATACGCAGTATTTT.

V is TRBV27 and J is TRBJ2-4; D uncertain. The V and J ends lost 6 bases and 14 bases respectively, with 20 bases between them. The CDR3 covers 13 residues. The germline gives CDR1 MNHEY, CDR2 SMNVEV (reference sequence). The DNA of the CDR3 is TGTGCCAGCAGCTCACATCAGACTGCTTCCAAGTACTTC. The encoded protein is CASSSHQTASKYF.

This clone was counted only a few times. The CDR3: CASAPLGGPNTEAFF. CDR3 coding DNA: TGTGCTAGTGCCCCCCTGGGGGGCCCGAACACTGAAGCTTTCTTT. This chain connects TRBV12-5 to TRBJ1-1, with D perhaps TRBD1 (6 bases). The V gene lost 7 bases and the J gene lost 1 base, with 16 bases spanning the gap. The CDR3 sequence is 15 residues long. In germline, CDR1 is LGHNT, CDR2 FRNRAP. Filled out from reference TRBV12-5 and TRBJ1-1, the complete variable domain reads DARVTQTPRHKVTEMGQEVTMRCQPILGHNTVFWYRQTMMQGLELLAYFRNRAPLDDSGMPKDRFSAEMPDATLATLKIQPSEPRDSAVYFCASAPLGGPNTEAFFGQGTRLTVV.

This chain uses TRBV6-2 or TRBV6-3 with TRBJ1-1; no firm D call. The CDR3 spans 13 residues. The germline CDR1 and CDR2 sequences are MNHEY and SVGEGT. V lost 6 bases to trimming and J lost 7 bases, with 15 bases between them. The CDR3, as DNA: TGTGCCAGCAGCCGACCACCCGGCGGTGAAGCTTTCTTT. Amino acids: CASSRPPGGEAFF.

The genes are TRBV30 and TRBJ2-7; a weak D match, TRBD1 (5 bases). The CDR3 extends over 11 amino acids. Germline CDR1 and CDR2: GTSNPN and SVGIG (reference sequence). V was pared by 2 bases and J by 11 bases, with 13 bases between. CDR3 coding DNA: TGTGCCTGGAGTCAGGGCCCTTCGGAGTACTTC. Translation: CAWSQGPSEYF.

The V call is TRBV11-3, the J call TRBJ2-3; D not resolved. In germline, CDR1 is SGHNT, CDR2 YENEEA. This CDR3 region has 15 residues. Trimming pared 0 bases from V and 3 bases from J, leaving 10 bases between. The CDR3 here is CASSLESSGTDTQYF. In DNA form, the CDR3 reads TGTGCCAGCAGCTTAGAAAGCTCCGGAACAGATACGCAGTATTTT.

This clone was recorded once. This chain connects TRBV5-6 to TRBJ2-2; D may be TRBD1 or TRBD2 (6 bases each). Per germline, CDR1 SGHDT and CDR2 YYEEEE. CDR3 length: 16 amino acids. V lost 6 bases, J lost 6 bases, and 21 bases lay in between. CDR3 loop: CASTVGYGGLSGELFF. As DNA, the CDR3 is TGTGCCAGCACCGTCGGGTACGGGGGCTTGTCCGGGGAGCTGTTTTTT.

The chain couples TRBV5-8 to TRBJ1-2; no clear D gene. Germline V gene sequence: CDR1 SGHTS, CDR2 YDEGEE. Trimming shortened V by 4 bases and J by 0 bases, and 13 bases separated the two germline ends. The CDR3 totals 15 residues. The CDR3 spells CASSRIRLANYGYTF. The CDR3 DNA sequence: TGTGCCAGCAGCCGAATACGACTAGCTAACTATGGCTACACCTTC.

The chain recombines TRBV5-1 with TRBJ2-5, with D unclear. Germline V gene data show CDR1 as SGHRS and CDR2 as YFSETQ. V lost 7 bases and J 6 bases, leaving 13 bases between the germline ends. CDR3 length: 12 amino acids. CDR3 amino acids: CASSASQKTQYF. The DNA for the CDR3 is TGCGCCAGCTCAGCTTCGCAGAAGACCCAGTACTTC. Together with reference TRBV5-1 and TRBJ2-5, the CDR3 gives the full variable domain: KAGVTQTPRYLIKTRGQQVTLSCSPISGHRSVSWYQQTPGQGLQFLFEYFSETQRNKGNFPGRFSGRQFSNSRSEMNVSTLELGDSALYLCASSASQKTQYFGPGTRLLVL.

The V call is TRBV11-2, the J call TRBJ1-1, with D tentatively TRBD1 (5 bases). Germline V gene data show CDR1 as SGHAT and CDR2 as FQNNGV. The V and J ends lost 6 bases and 11 bases respectively, with 19 bases between them. The CDR3 sequence is 13 residues long. CDR3 sequence (DNA): TGTGCCAGCAGTACCGGTGGGGGTATCGACGCTTTCTTT. It yields the protein CASSTGGGIDAFF.

The chain is built from TRBV5-4 and TRBJ1-6; no definite D call. V was trimmed by 1 base and J by 7 bases, leaving 9 bases between them. There are 14 residues in the CDR3. CDR1 SGHNT and CDR2 YYREEE come from the germline V gene (reference sequence). CDR3 sequence: CASSLSGPNSPLHF. For the CDR3, the DNA is TGTGCCAGCAGCTTGAGCGGACCCAATTCACCCCTCCACTTT. Supplemented by reference TRBV5-4 and TRBJ1-6, the full variable domain reads ETGVTQSPTHLIKTRGQQVTLRCSSQSGHNTVSWYQQALGQGPQFIFQYYREEENGRGNFPPRFSGLQFPNYSSELNVNALELDDSALYLCASSLSGPNSPLHFGNGTRLTVT.

This chain uses TRBV19 with TRBJ1-4; unclear D gene. The CDR3 totals 14 residues. Deletions cut 4 bases from V and 11 bases from J, with 17 bases between. Germline V gives CDR1 LNHDA, CDR2 SQIVND (reference sequence). CDR3 in DNA: TGTGCCAGTAGTAACTCTCCCAACTTGGGGAAACTGTTTTTT. Its protein product is CASSNSPNLGKLFF.

The rearrangement joins TRBV7-9 to TRBJ2-2; the D is unclear. The CDR3 spans 13 residues. CDR1 is SEHNR, CDR2 FQNEAQ, per germline (reference sequence). V was clipped by 1 base and J by 6 bases, with 6 bases between them. CDR3 loop: CASSLGEAGELFF. The DNA for the CDR3 is TGTGCCAGCAGCTTAGGGGAAGCCGGGGAGCTGTTTTTT.

V is TRBV2 and J is TRBJ2-7, with D hard to call. V lost 6 bases and J lost 2, with 8 bases in between. The CDR3 runs 12 residues. The germline gives CDR1 SNHLY, CDR2 FYNNEI. The CDR3 coding sequence is TGTGCCAGCAGCCAGGCTGCCTACGAGCAGTACTTC. Amino acids: CASSQAAYEQYF. Full variable domain (outside the CDR3, taken from reference TRBV2 and TRBJ2-7): EPEVTQTPSHQVTQMGQEVILRCVPISNHLYFYWYRQILGQKVEFLVSFYNNEISEKSEIFDDQFSVERPDGSNFTLKIRSTKLEDSAMYFCASSQAAYEQYFGPGTRLTVT.

The chain combines TRBV28 with TRBJ1-6, with D uncertain. This CDR3 has 15 amino acids. V was shortened by 5 bases and J by 7 bases, with 15 bases between the two germline ends. Germline CDR1 and CDR2: MDHEN and SYDVKM. The CDR3 here is CASSPSLGGNSPLHF. CDR3 sequence (DNA): TGTGCCAGCAGTCCGTCTCTGGGCGGGAATTCACCCCTCCACTTT.

The chain couples TRBV5-1 to TRBJ1-2, with D tentatively TRBD1 (5 bases). V gave up 5 bases and J gave up 2 bases, with 10 bases separating them. The germline V gene has CDR1 SGHRS and CDR2 YFSETQ. The CDR3 length is 13 residues. CDR3 sequence: CASSDRQNYGYTF. CDR3 nucleotides: TGCGCCAGCAGTGATAGACAGAACTATGGCTACACCTTC.